This T cell receptor beta chain was identified during a study of T cell responses to AZD1222 COVID-19 vaccine. Overall study results and limits: Among those given AZD1222, only five or six were seropositive at baseline.

This clone was detected once. Its antigen is currently unknown. The CDR3 has 13 residues. The germline V and J ends were trimmed by 2 bases and 0 bases, with 2 bases remaining between them. Profiling relied on immunoSEQ multiplex PCR, and the TCRdb table lists in-frame clones only, not all of them. This sample carries about 180,000 clones, over 80% of them seen once, and the ten largest clones take about 1%. The specimen was peripheral blood, collected 28 days after the second dose of the MenACWY control vaccine. The genes are TRBV12-3 or TRBV12-4 and TRBJ1-3; no firm D call. The TCR was taken from an adult who received the MenACWY meningococcal vaccine as a control. DNA of the CDR3: TGTGCCAGCAGTTTATCCTCTGGAAACACCATATATTTT. Encoded protein: CASSLSSGNTIYF.